Sequencing of this T cell receptor beta chain was carried out in a study of cytomegalovirus exposure and HLA in healthy donors. Regarding the study as a whole: Specific recognition of CMV antigens was confirmed in vitro for three chains (all CMV-associated).

Clones were sequenced by immunoSEQ multiplex PCR, and TCRdb holds only the in-frame ones, with some missing. The data show some 77,000 clones, with approximately 94% seen just once and under 1.5% held by the top ten. For this clone: Its antigen is as yet unknown.

CDR3 length equals 13 residues. Trimming removed 1 base from V and 6 bases from J, with 7 bases in between. CDR1 and CDR2 from the germline V gene are SGHDN and FVKESK. The sequence came from a man between 18 and 35 years old in good health and CMV-seropositive. The chain is built from TRBV14 and TRBJ1-5; D ambiguous. Source material: PBMCs. CDR3 sequence: CASSQGEGQPQHF. The CDR3 DNA sequence: TGTGCCAGCAGCCAAGGAGAGGGTCAGCCCCAGCATTTT.